This T cell receptor beta chain was documented in a study of shared clonotypes between healthy human individuals. Study-wide findings and caveats: A generally larger estimated richness was seen in naive subsets than in memory subsets. Generation probability values for non-shared clonotypes were lower than those for clonotypes shared by all four donors.

The V and J ends lost 4 bases and 8 bases, in that order; junction bases with no gene match: 7. CDR3 size: 13 residues. The germline V gene encodes CDR1 SGHAT and CDR2 FQDESV (reference sequence). A remark on this clone: What it binds is not known.

The repertoire was sequenced with immunoSEQ multiplex PCR; TCRdb's copy has only in-frame clones and lacks some. The repertoire holds a few million clones, about nine tenths seen once, with roughly 0.34% in the top ten. Sequencing used naive CD4+ T cells from PBMCs. As for subset: CD45RA+ positively selected. The sequence was collected from a man younger than 35 in good health. Some clones in this sample may be carry-over from other donors' samples. The rearrangement links TRBV11-1 to TRBJ1-1, with 7 bases that match TRBD1. This chain's CDR3 is CASSSRGQPEAFF. The CDR3 region has the DNA TGTGCCAGCAGCTCGAGGGGGCAGCCGGAAGCTTTCTTT.